This T cell receptor beta chain derives from a study of blood T cell repertoires in COVID-19. The wider study: T cells, B-cell-depleted T cells, or PBMCs provided the cDNA or gDNA that served as material.

The authors' processing: Nucleated cell number was recorded as an estimate derived from reference gene primer amplification. Some clones are missing from TCRdb's copy, which holds only in-frame ones; the method was immunoSEQ multiplex PCR. That table gives V, J and clone size, and the DNA gave D and trimming. This sample carries 100,000 to 150,000 clones, about 85% of them seen once, and the ten largest clones take under 7%. Germline CDR1 MNHEY, CDR2 SVGAGI. The CDR3 is 11 residues long. V was pared by 10 bases and J by 2 bases, with 8 bases between. Sequencing input: peripheral blood. V and J are TRBV6-5 and TRBJ2-5; D is unclear. This sequence originates from an elderly man with active or convalescent COVID-19. CDR3 sequence: CATRRQETQYF. As DNA, the CDR3 is TGTGCCACCAGGAGACAAGAGACCCAGTACTTC.